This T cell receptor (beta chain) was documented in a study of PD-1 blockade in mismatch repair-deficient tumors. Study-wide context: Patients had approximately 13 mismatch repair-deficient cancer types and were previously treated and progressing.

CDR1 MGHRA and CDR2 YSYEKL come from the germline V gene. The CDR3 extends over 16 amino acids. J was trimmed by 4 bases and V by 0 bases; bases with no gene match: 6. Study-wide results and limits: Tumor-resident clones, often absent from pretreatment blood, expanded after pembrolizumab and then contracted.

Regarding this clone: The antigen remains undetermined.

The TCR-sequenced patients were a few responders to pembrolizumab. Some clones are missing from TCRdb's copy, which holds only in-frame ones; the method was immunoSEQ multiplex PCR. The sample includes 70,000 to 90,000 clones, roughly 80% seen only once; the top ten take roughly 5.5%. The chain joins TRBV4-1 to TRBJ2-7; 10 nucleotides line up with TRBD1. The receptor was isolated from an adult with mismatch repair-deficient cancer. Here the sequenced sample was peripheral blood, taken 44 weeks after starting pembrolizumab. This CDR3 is CASSQDPPGQGYEQYF. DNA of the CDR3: TGCGCCAGCAGCCAAGATCCTCCGGGACAGGGGTACGAGCAGTACTTC.